This T cell receptor (beta chain) is drawn from a study of tumor-infiltrating lymphocytes in oesophageal squamous cell carcinoma. TCRdb passed the PCR reads through MiXCR, listing each CDR3 protein once. The profile shows about 22,000 distinct CDR3 sequences, roughly a third of them singletons. The TCR sequence derives from a female donor with esophageal squamous cell carcinoma. Sequenced: esophageal tumor tissue.

Written as DNA, the CDR3 is TGTGCCAGCAGTGCTGGAGGGAGTGGCTACGAGCAGTACTTC. Translating it yields CASSAGGSGYEQYF. The chain links TRBV2 to TRBJ2-7, with D maybe TRBD2 (6 bases). Trimming cost V 4 bases and J 3 bases, with 13 bases left between them. The CDR3 has 14 amino acids. Germline loops: CDR1 SNHLY, CDR2 FYNNEI.